This TCR beta chain stems from a study of beta chain features in type 1 diabetes. Study background: Investigators examined 107,917,701 sorted cells across all samples. General study points: Reduced insertions and increased deletions marked VDJ junctions in type 1 diabetes patients. Researchers report that Type 1 diabetes patients had moderately but significantly shorter TCRB CDR3s across all four CD4+ subsets.

This clone was seen a handful of times. Antigen specificity is unknown. One junction end does not reproduce the germline sequence, and a read error may be involved. The germline V gene has CDR1 SGHNT and CDR2 YYREEE (reference sequence). CDR3 length equals 13 residues. A CD45RO/CCR7/CD25/CD127/CD95/CD27 panel sorted naive, central memory, regulatory and stem cell-like memory CD4+ cells. All of the isolated RNA was reverse transcribed, so expressed TCRB transcripts were sequenced. Data came from immunoSEQ multiplex PCR; TCRdb stores just in-frame clones and leaves some out. The sample lists more than 300,000 clones; 8.5% to 10% were seen once.

The V call is TRBV5-4, the J call TRBJ2-7, with D possibly matching TRBD2 (5 bases). The receptor was derived from a man under 40 with type 1 diabetes. Sequenced material: central memory CD4+ T cells from blood. In DNA, the CDR3 is TGCGCCAGCAGCCAAGTGGGAGAGGCCGAGCAGTACTTC. Encoded protein: CASSQVGEAEQYF.